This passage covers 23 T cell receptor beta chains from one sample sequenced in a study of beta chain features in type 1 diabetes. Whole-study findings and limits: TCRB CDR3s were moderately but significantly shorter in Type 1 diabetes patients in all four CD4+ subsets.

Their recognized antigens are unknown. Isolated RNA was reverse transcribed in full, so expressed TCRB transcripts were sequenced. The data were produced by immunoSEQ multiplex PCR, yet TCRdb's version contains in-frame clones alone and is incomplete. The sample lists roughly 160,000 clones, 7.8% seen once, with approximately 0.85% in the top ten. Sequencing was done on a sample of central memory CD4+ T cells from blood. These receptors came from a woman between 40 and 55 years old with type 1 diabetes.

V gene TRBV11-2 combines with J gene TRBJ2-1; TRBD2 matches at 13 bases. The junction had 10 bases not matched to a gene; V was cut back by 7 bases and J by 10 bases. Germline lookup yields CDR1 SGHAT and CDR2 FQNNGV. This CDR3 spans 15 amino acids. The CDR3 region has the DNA TGTGCCAGCAAAACTAGCGGGGGGGCCCTTGGGGAGCAGTTCTTC. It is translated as CASKTSGGALGEQFF.

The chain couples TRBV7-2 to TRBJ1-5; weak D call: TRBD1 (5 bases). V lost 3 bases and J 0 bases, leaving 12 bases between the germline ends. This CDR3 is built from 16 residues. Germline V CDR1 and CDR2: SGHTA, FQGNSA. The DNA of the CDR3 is TGTGCCAGCAGCTTCTACGGGGGATATAGCAATCAGCCCCAGCATTTT. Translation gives CASSFYGGYSNQPQHF.

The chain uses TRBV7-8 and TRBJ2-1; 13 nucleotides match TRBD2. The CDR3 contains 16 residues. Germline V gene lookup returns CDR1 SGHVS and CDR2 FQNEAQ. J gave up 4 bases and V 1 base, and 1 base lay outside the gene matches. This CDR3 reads CASSLGTSGSYNEQFF. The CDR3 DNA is TGTGCCAGCAGCTTAGGGACTAGCGGGAGTTACAATGAGCAGTTCTTC.

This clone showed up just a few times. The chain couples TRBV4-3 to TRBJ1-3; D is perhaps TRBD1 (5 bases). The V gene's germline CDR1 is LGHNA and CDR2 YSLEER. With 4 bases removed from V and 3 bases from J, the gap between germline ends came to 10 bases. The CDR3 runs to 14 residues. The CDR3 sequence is CASSPGGGGNTIYF. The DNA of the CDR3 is TGCGCCAGCAGCCCAGGCGGGGGTGGAAACACCATATATTTT.

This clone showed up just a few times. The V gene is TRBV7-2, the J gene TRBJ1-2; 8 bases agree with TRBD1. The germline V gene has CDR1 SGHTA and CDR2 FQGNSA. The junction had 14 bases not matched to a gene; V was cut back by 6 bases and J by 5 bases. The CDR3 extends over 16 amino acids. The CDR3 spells CASRVGTGGSEYGYTF. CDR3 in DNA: TGTGCCAGCAGGGTCGGGACAGGAGGATCGGAATATGGCTACACCTTC.

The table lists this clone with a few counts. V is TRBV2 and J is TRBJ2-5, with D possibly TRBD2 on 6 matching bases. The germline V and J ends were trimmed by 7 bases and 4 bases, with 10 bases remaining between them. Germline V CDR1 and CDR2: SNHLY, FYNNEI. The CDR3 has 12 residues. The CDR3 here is CASNGGGETQYF. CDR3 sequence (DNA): TGTGCCAGCAATGGGGGAGGAGAGACCCAGTACTTC. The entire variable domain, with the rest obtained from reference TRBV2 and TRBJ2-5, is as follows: EPEVTQTPSHQVTQMGQEVILRCVPISNHLYFYWYRQILGQKVEFLVSFYNNEISEKSEIFDDQFSVERPDGSNFTLKIRSTKLEDSAMYFCASNGGGETQYFGPGTRLLVL.

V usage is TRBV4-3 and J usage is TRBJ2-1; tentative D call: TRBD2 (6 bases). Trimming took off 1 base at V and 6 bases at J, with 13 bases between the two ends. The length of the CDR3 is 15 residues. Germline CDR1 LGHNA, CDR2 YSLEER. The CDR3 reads CASSQVAGFFNEQFF. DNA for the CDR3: TGCGCCAGCAGCCAAGTCGCGGGGTTTTTCAATGAGCAGTTCTTC.

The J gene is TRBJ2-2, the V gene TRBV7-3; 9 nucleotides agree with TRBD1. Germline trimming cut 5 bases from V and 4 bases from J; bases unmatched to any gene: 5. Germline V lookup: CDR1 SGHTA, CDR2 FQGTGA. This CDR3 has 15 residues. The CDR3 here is CASSAGQGSTGELFF. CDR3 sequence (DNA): TGTGCCAGCAGCGCGGGACAGGGATCCACCGGGGAGCTGTTTTTT.

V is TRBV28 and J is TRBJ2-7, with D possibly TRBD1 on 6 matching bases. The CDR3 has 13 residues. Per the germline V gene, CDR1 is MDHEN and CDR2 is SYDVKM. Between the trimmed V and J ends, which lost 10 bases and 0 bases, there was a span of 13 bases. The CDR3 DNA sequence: TGTGCCACCCTAACAGGGAGCTCCTACGAGCAGTACTTC. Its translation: CATLTGSSYEQYF.

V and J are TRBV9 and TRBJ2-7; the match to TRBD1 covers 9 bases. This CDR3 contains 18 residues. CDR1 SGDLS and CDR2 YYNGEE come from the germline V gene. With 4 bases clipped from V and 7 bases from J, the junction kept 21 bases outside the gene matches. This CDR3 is CASSPRGDRDPVVTEQYF. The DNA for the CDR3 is TGTGCCAGCAGCCCGCGAGGGGACAGGGACCCCGTTGTCACTGAGCAGTACTTC.

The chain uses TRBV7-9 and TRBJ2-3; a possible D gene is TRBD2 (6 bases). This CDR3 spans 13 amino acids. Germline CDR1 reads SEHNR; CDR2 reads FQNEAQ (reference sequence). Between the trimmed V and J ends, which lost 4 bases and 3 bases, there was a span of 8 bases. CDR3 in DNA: TGTGCCAGCAGCTCCGGGACTACAGATACGCAGTATTTT. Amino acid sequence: CASSSGTTDTQYF.

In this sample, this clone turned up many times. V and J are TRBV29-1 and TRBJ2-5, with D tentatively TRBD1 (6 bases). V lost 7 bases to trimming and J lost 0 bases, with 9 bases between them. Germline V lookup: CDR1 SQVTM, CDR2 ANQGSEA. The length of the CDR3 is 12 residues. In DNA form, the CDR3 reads TGCAGCGCAGGACAGCACCAAGAGACCCAGTACTTC. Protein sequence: CSAGQHQETQYF.

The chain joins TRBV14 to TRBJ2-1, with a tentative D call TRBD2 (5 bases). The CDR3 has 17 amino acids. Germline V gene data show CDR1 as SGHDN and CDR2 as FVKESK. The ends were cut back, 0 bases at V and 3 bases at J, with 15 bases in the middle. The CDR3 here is CASSQDPDYTHYNEQFF. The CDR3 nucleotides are TGTGCCAGCAGCCAAGATCCCGACTACACCCACTACAATGAGCAGTTCTTC. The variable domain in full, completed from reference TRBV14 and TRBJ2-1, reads EAGVTQFPSHSVIEKGQTVTLRCDPISGHDNLYWYRRVMGKEIKFLLHFVKESKQDESGMPNNRFLAERTGGTYSTLKVQPAELEDSGVYFCASSQDPDYTHYNEQFFGPGTRLTVL.

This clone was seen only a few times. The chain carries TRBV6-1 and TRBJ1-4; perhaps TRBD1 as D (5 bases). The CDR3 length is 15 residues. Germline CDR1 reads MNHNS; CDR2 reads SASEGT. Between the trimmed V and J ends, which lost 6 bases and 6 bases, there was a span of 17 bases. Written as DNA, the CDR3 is TGTGCCAGCAGACCAGAGGGGAGGCGGCATGAAAAACTGTTTTTT. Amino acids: CASRPEGRRHEKLFF.

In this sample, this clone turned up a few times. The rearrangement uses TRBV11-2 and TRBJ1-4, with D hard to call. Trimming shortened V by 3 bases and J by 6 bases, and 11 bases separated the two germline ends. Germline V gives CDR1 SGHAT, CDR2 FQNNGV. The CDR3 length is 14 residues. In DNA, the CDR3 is TGTGCCAGCAGCTTGGGTACCGGGGATGAAAAACTGTTTTTT. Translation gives CASSLGTGDEKLFF.

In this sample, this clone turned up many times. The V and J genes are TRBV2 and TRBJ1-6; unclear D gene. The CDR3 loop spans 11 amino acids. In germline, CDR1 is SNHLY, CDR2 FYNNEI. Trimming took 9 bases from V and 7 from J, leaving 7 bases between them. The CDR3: CASNENSPLHF. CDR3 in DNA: TGTGCCAGTAACGAGAATTCACCCCTCCACTTT.

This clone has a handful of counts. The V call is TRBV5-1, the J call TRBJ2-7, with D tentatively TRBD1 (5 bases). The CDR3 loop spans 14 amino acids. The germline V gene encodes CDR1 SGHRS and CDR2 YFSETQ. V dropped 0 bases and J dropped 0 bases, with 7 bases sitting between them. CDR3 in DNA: TGCGCCAGCAGCTTGGTCAGGGACTCCTACGAGCAGTACTTC. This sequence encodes CASSLVRDSYEQYF.

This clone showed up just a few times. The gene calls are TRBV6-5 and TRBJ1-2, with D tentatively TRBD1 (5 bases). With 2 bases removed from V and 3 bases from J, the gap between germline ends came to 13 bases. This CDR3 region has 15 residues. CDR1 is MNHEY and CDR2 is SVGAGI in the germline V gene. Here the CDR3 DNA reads TGTGCCAGCAGTTACGGGGGGGTCGGGGACTATGGCTACACCTTC. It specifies CASSYGGVGDYGYTF.

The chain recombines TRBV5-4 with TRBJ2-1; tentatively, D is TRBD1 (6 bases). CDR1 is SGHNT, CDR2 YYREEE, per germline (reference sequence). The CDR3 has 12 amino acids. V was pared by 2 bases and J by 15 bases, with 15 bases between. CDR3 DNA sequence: TGTGCCAGCAGCTTCCCTCAAGGGACACCGTTCTTC. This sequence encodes CASSFPQGTPFF.

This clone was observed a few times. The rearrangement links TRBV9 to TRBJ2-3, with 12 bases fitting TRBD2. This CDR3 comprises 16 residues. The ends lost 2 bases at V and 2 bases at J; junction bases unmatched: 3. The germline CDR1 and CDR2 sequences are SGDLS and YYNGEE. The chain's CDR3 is CASSVTSGSDTDTQYF. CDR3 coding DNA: TGTGCCAGCAGCGTGACTAGCGGGAGTGACACAGATACGCAGTATTTT.

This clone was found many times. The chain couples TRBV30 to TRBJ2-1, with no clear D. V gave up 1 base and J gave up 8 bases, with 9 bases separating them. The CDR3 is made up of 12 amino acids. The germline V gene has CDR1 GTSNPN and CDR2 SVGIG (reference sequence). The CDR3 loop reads CAWSARRDEQFF. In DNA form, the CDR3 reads TGTGCCTGGAGTGCCCGCCGGGATGAGCAGTTCTTC.

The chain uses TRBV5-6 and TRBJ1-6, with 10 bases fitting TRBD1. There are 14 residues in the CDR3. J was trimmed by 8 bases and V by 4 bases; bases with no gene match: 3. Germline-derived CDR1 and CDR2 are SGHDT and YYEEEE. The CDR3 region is CASSDGTGDSPLHF. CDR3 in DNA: TGTGCCAGCAGCGACGGGACAGGGGATTCACCCCTCCACTTT.

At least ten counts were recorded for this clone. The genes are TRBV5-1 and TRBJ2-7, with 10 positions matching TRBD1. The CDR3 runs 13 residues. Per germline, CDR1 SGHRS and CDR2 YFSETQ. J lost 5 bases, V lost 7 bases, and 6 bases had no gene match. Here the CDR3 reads CASCRDRGDEQYF. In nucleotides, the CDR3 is TGCGCCAGCTGCCGGGACAGGGGTGACGAGCAGTACTTC.